This section outlines one T cell receptor beta chain sequence together with its context. No antigen is known for it. These data belong to a study of T cell responses to AZD1222 COVID-19 vaccine. Study information: Pooling of second doses given at about 4 or about 12 weeks was done.

Clones were sequenced by immunoSEQ multiplex PCR, and TCRdb holds only the in-frame ones, with some missing. The table has some 120,000 clones, more than 70% seen once; the top ten hold approximately 4.5%. This CDR3 has 16 residues. The V end was cut by 7 bases, the J end by 1 base, with 20 bases between. The V gene's germline CDR1 is SGHRS and CDR2 YFSETQ. Notes on the study in general: Clonal diversity was possibly underestimated; the donors were predominantly white British and more often female. Dominant CD4 TCR responses targeted spike regions 160-218 and 743-854. Close to half of spike-specific TCRs reportedly recognize unmutated variant regions.

The specimen was peripheral blood, collected on day 0 of AZD1222 vaccination. The chain recombines TRBV5-1 with TRBJ1-1; D is undetermined. The TCR sequence derives from an adult in good health. The CDR3 here is CASPPSSRRRNTEAFF. CDR3 DNA sequence: TGCGCCAGCCCGCCCTCCTCTAGACGGAGGAACACTGAAGCTTTCTTT. Drawing the rest from reference TRBV5-1 and TRBJ1-1, the complete variable domain is KAGVTQTPRYLIKTRGQQVTLSCSPISGHRSVSWYQQTPGQGLQFLFEYFSETQRNKGNFPGRFSGRQFSNSRSEMNVSTLELGDSALYLCASPPSSRRRNTEAFFGQGTRLTVV.